A selection of T cell receptor beta chains follows, all from one sample in a study of long-term antiretroviral therapy in people with HIV. This table comes from immunoSEQ multiplex PCR, and its TCRdb copy is limited to in-frame clones, with some not included. Here the sample spans around 9,200 clones, over 65% being singletons. This specimen consisted of unsorted PBMCs, obtained 0.6 years before starting antiretroviral therapy. All receptors derive from a man in his forties or fifties with HIV. The conserved cysteine and the conserved F or W are not part of the CDR3 here.

J: TRBJ1-6; V: TRBV6-6; CDR3: ASTADGFYNSPLH
J: TRBJ2-7; V: TRBV27; CDR3: ASRRTGPNSYEQY
J: TRBJ1-5; V: TRBV30; CDR3: AWSTVSGGGNQPQH
J: TRBJ1-3; V: TRBV5-1; CDR3: ASSLGQPSGNTIY
J: TRBJ2-3; V: TRBV5-1; CDR3: ASSPDRGKDTQY
J: TRBJ2-7; V: TRBV6-6; CDR3: ASSYSRGLSHYEQY
J: TRBJ2-1; V: TRBV5-6; CDR3: ASSLEQGIYNEQF
J: TRBJ2-5; V: TRBV5-1; CDR3: ASSLASGGRETQY
J: TRBJ1-2; V: TRBV11-2; CDR3: ASSLLGLGRDGYT
J: TRBJ1-2; V: TRBV9; CDR3: ASSVGPDHGYT
J: TRBJ2-3; V: TRBV7-3; CDR3: ASSSQGGTDTQY
J: TRBJ1-3; V: TRBV4-2; CDR3: ASSQGERSSGNTIY
J: TRBJ2-2; V: TRBV6-5; CDR3: ASSYSGDTGELF
J: TRBJ2-2; V: TRBV19; CDR3: ASRGGQRGGRGFGELF
J: TRBJ2-5; V: TRBV6-6; CDR3: ASSPKETQY
J: TRBJ1-6; V: TRBV6-6; CDR3: AISRDRDNSPLH
J: TRBJ2-3; V: TRBV10-1; CDR3: ASSQTVTDTQY
J: TRBJ1-6; V: TRBV7-7; CDR3: ASSLGAANSPLH
J: TRBJ2-7; V: TRBV2; CDR3: ASSPQTGSEQY
J: TRBJ1-2; V: TRBV6-1; CDR3: ASRTENKGGYT
J: TRBJ2-7; V: TRBV25-1; CDR3: ASMRGGTSEQY
J: TRBJ1-6; V: TRBV6-5; CDR3: ASSYSNKGNSPLH
J: TRBJ2-7; V: TRBV9; CDR3: ASSVGVDGSYEQY
J: TRBJ1-1; V: TRBV25-1; CDR3: ASSGRQGGTEAF
J: TRBJ1-2; V: TRBV18; CDR3: ASSPETDYGYT
J: TRBJ2-7; V: TRBV5-6; CDR3: ASSGGTGDSYEQY
J: TRBJ2-2; V: TRBV11-2; CDR3: ASSPGLGSGGARELF
J: TRBJ2-3; V: TRBV5-1; CDR3: ASSPPGQGPDTQY
J: TRBJ1-1; V: TRBV6-1; CDR3: AGMDRGRTEAF
J: TRBJ2-5; V: TRBV9; CDR3: ASSVEGGTGQGETQY
J: TRBJ2-7; V: TRBV18; CDR3: ASSRAPGTYEQY